A single sample gave rise to the 12 T cell receptor beta chains below, sequenced in a study of blood T cell repertoires in COVID-19. TCRdb's table, derived via immunoSEQ multiplex PCR, lists solely in-frame clones and lacks some. The table has around 300,000 clones, approximately 89% seen once; the top ten hold 2.2%. Sequencing was carried out using peripheral blood. Source of these receptors: a woman aged 30 to 39 with COVID-19, enrolled during active disease.

The chain carries TRBV27 and TRBJ1-1; TRBD1 aligns across 8 bases. The CDR3 consists of 18 residues. Germline V gene data show CDR1 as MNHEY and CDR2 as SMNVEV (reference sequence). V shed 2 bases and J 3 bases; nucleotides not matched to a gene: 14. CDR3 residues: CASSLRELARTGYTEAFF. Written as DNA, the CDR3 is TGTGCCAGCAGTTTAAGAGAGCTCGCCAGGACAGGGTACACTGAAGCTTTCTTT.

This chain connects TRBV11-3 to TRBJ2-1, with 13 bases matching TRBD2. Germline V lookup: CDR1 SGHNT, CDR2 YENEEA. The J segment lost 5 bases and the V segment lost 4 bases, leaving 5 bases of the junction unmatched. The length of the CDR3 is 16 residues. CDR3 nucleotide sequence: TGTGCCAGCAGCTCACGGACTAGCGGGAGTGACAATGAGCAGTTCTTC. Protein product: CASSSRTSGSDNEQFF. Using reference TRBV11-3 and TRBJ2-1 for the parts outside the CDR3, the full variable domain is EAGVVQSPRYKIIEKKQPVAFWCNPISGHNTLYWYLQNLGQGPELLIRYENEEAVDDSQLPKDRFSAERLKGVDSTLKIQPAELGDSAVYLCASSSRTSGSDNEQFFGPGTRLTVL.

V and J are TRBV29-1 and TRBJ2-1; 7 bases are a match to TRBD1. Trimming cost V 6 bases and J 3 bases; bases outside gene matches: 8. CDR1 and CDR2 (germline): SQVTM, ANQGSEA. The CDR3 contains 14 residues. CDR3: CSVDSRTGYNEQFF. DNA of the CDR3: TGCAGCGTAGACTCGAGGACAGGCTACAATGAGCAGTTCTTC.

This chain uses TRBV20-1 with TRBJ1-2, with D possibly being TRBD1 (5 bases). The CDR3 spans 11 residues. Germline CDR1 reads DFQATT; CDR2 reads SNEGSKA (reference sequence). Trimming shortened V by 6 bases and J by 7 bases, and 12 bases separated the two germline ends. CDR3 loop: CSAGRGVGYTF. CDR3 DNA: TGCAGTGCGGGTAGGGGTGTTGGCTACACCTTC.

This clone was seen a single time. The chain links TRBV6-6 to TRBJ1-4, with 7 positions matching TRBD1. There are 15 residues in the CDR3. Germline V gene lookup returns CDR1 MNHNY and CDR2 SVGAGI (reference sequence). Unmatched junction bases numbered 3, after V lost 0 bases and J lost 5 bases. CDR3 in DNA: TGTGCCAGCAGTTACTCGGGACAGACGAATGAAAAACTGTTTTTT. It encodes CASSYSGQTNEKLFF.

The J gene is TRBJ2-1, the V gene TRBV7-2; D is possibly TRBD2 (5 bases). Germline V lookup: CDR1 SGHTA, CDR2 FQGNSA. The CDR3 loop spans 15 amino acids. Trimming cost V 1 base and J 3 bases, with 10 bases left between them. The CDR3 protein is CASSLGGSLYNEQFF. The CDR3 coding sequence is TGTGCCAGCAGCTTAGGAGGGAGCCTCTACAATGAGCAGTTCTTC.

This clone was observed a handful of times. The chain has TRBV3-1 (or the pseudogene TRBV3-2) and TRBJ1-4; D is ambiguous. Deletions cut 1 base from V and 7 bases from J, with 13 bases between. CDR1 and CDR2 from the germline V gene are LGHDT and YNNKEL (reference sequence). This CDR3 spans 15 amino acids. This chain's CDR3 is CASSQAGRVGEKLFF. CDR3 nucleotide sequence: TGTGCCAGCAGCCAAGCGGGGAGGGTTGGTGAAAAACTGTTTTTT.

CDR3 nucleotide sequence: TGTGCCTGGAGTGTACAGGACAGGGAGGGGTCTGAAGCTTTCTTT. Translated, it gives CAWSVQDREGSEAFF. V and J are TRBV30 and TRBJ1-1; 8 nucleotides match TRBD1. The CDR3 length is 15 residues. CDR1 and CDR2 from the germline V gene are GTSNPN and SVGIG (reference sequence). Unmatched junction bases numbered 9, after V lost 0 bases and J lost 6 bases.

The chain couples TRBV21-1 to TRBJ2-3; no check of the table's D call, TRBD1, against the DNA was made. TRBV21-1 is a listed pseudogene. This CDR3 is 17 amino acids long. The CDR3 DNA reads as TGTGCCAGCAGCAAAGAGAGTGGGGACAGGGGCACAGATACGCAGTATTTT. Amino acid sequence: CASSKESGDRGTDTQYF.

CDR3 loop: CSGRGGGADTQYF. As DNA, the CDR3 is TGCAGCGGTAGGGGAGGGGGGGCCGATACGCAGTATTTT. The V and J genes are TRBV29-1 and TRBJ2-3; D might be TRBD2 (7 bases). The V gene's germline CDR1 is SQVTM and CDR2 ANQGSEA. Between the trimmed V and J ends, which lost 7 bases and 6 bases, there was a span of 17 bases. This CDR3 region has 13 residues.

The chain links TRBV5-1 to TRBJ2-2; 8 nucleotides agree with TRBD1. The CDR3 covers 14 residues. V lost 3 bases and J lost 7; bases outside the gene matches: 5. CDR1 and CDR2 (germline): SGHRS, YFSETQ. CDR3: CASSSDRANGELFF. The CDR3 region has the DNA TGCGCCAGCAGCTCGGACAGGGCGAACGGGGAGCTGTTTTTT.

The chain links TRBV4-2 to TRBJ2-1; D is perhaps TRBD2 (5 bases). V lost 4 bases and J lost 7, with 11 bases in between. The germline gives CDR1 LGHNA, CDR2 YNFKEQ. This CDR3 comprises 13 residues. The CDR3 loop is CASSRADGNEQFF. The CDR3 region has the DNA TGTGCCAGCAGCCGAGCGGACGGGAATGAGCAGTTCTTC.